The rows below give T cell receptor beta chains drawn from one sample of a study of blood T cell repertoires in COVID-19. Profiled with immunoSEQ multiplex PCR; TCRdb holds only in-frame clones, not every one. The data show about 270,000 clones, 82% seen once. What was sequenced was peripheral blood. The origin of the receptors is a woman aged 18-29 years with acute or convalescent COVID-19. CDR3s include the opening cysteine and the closing phenylalanine or tryptophan. The D gene is left open where the match is weak. Size values are once, few and many counts, or a class for expanded clones, and some rows have none.

clone_size	j_call	d_call	v_call	cdr3_nt	cdr3_aa
NA	TRBJ2-3	NA	TRBV5-6	TGTGCCAGCAGCCCCTGGACTAACACAGATACGCAGTATTTT	CASSPWTNTDTQYF
NA	TRBJ1-1	NA	TRBV6-4	TGTGCCAGCAGGGCGGGGGTACTGAACACTGAAGCTTTCTTT	CASRAGVLNTEAFF
NA	TRBJ2-3	NA	TRBV29-1	TGCAGCGTTGAGTTCGTTTCCTACGGTGATACGCAGTATTTT	CSVEFVSYGDTQYF
NA	TRBJ2-7	TRBD2	TRBV29-1	TGCAGCGTTGTGCTAGCGGGCTACGAGCAGTACTTC	CSVVLAGYEQYF
NA	TRBJ2-7	TRBD1	TRBV10-2	TGCGCCAGCAGAATGGGACAGGGTATCTACGAGCAGTACTTC	CASRMGQGIYEQYF
NA	TRBJ2-7	TRBD2	TRBV6-2/TRBV6-3	TGTGCCAGCAGTTTTGGCGGGACTACCAACTACGAGCAGTACTTC	CASSFGGTTNYEQYF
few	TRBJ1-6	TRBD1	TRBV7-9	TGTGCCAGCAGCTCGGGACAGGGCCAAAATTCACCCCTCCACTTT	CASSSGQGQNSPLHF
once	TRBJ1-2	NA	TRBV5-1	TGCGCCAGCAGCTCCCGTGGTGGGCTCGATGGCTACACCTTC	CASSSRGGLDGYTF
NA	TRBJ2-7	TRBD2	TRBV5-1	TGCGCCAGCAGCGCGTCCGGGACTAGCTCCCACGAGCAGTACTTC	CASSASGTSSHEQYF
NA	TRBJ1-4	TRBD1	TRBV4-2	TGTGCCAGCAGCCCGGGACAGGGTAATGAAAAACTGTTTTTT	CASSPGQGNEKLFF
NA	TRBJ2-1	TRBD2	TRBV6-5	TGTGCCAGCAGTTACGGGGCGGGAGGGGACAATGAGCAGTTCTTC	CASSYGAGGDNEQFF
NA	TRBJ2-4	TRBD2	TRBV5-1	TGCGCCAGCAAATCAGTAGCGGGACCCATTGGAAACATTCAGTACTTC	CASKSVAGPIGNIQYF
NA	TRBJ2-7	NA	TRBV6-2/TRBV6-3	TGTGCCAGCAGCCCTCTCCGGAGCGGCAGCTCCTACGAGCAGTACTTC	CASSPLRSGSSYEQYF
NA	TRBJ2-5	NA	TRBV28	TGTGCCAGCAGTCTACGACAGATAGAGACCCAGTACTTC	CASSLRQIETQYF
NA	TRBJ2-1	NA	TRBV6-2/TRBV6-3	TGTGCCAGCAGCCGCGACTACTCCTACAATGAGCAGTTCTTC	CASSRDYSYNEQFF
NA	TRBJ1-2	NA	TRBV5-1	TGCGCCAGCAGCTCCTCCAGGGCTCTAACCCAACCCACCTTC	CASSSSRALTQPTF